This T cell receptor beta chain was sequenced during a study of T cell repertoires in cytomegalovirus infection. Across the study: It was recently identified HLA-C-restricted and well-studied HLA-B-restricted CMV epitopes that the study used.

TCRdb re-called the reads through MiXCR, storing one row per CDR3 protein. The sample yields around 570,000 distinct CDR3 sequences, about 39% seen once. As to this clonotype: Its antigen is unidentified.

Whole-study findings and limits: Based on cumulative public TCR beta family frequency, carriers of CMV plus the relevant HLA were identified. The response measured ex vivo was dominated by TCR beta clonotypes (HLA-C-restricted and CMV-specific).

This TCR was recovered from a human donor in good health (CMV status not recorded). Some clones in this sample may be carry-over from other donors' samples. Sample: cultured PBMCs, taken from culture after CMV antigen stimulation.

CDR3 residues: CASSPRLAATDTQYF. DNA for the CDR3: TGCGCCAGCAGCCCTAGACTAGCGGCCACAGATACGCAGTATTTT. The rearrangement uses TRBV5-1 and TRBJ2-3; TRBD2 agrees at 9 bases. From germline, CDR1 is SGHRS and CDR2 YFSETQ. The CDR3 totals 15 residues. The trim removed 4 bases at V and 2 bases at J, leaving 5 bases unmatched. Based on the CDR3 plus reference TRBV5-1 and TRBJ2-3, the full variable domain is KAGVTQTPRYLIKTRGQQVTLSCSPISGHRSVSWYQQTPGQGLQFLFEYFSETQRNKGNFPGRFSGRQFSNSRSEMNVSTLELGDSALYLCASSPRLAATDTQYFGPGTRLTVL.